The sample holds many counts of the clone carrying this T cell receptor (beta chain). There are 15 residues in the CDR3. Trimming at V came to 4 bases and at J to 6 bases, leaving 6 bases not matched to a gene. Germline V gives CDR1 MNHEY, CDR2 SVGEGT. The sample is drawn from a study of blood T cells in healthy people across ages. Primers used in a second PCR of about 6 to 11 cycles were a sample-barcoded 5' primer and a J-beta primer mix. TCRdb fed the 5' RACE reads into MiXCR, producing one record per CDR3 protein. The table lists more than 800,000 distinct CDR3 sequences, 25% to 35% of them singletons.

The origin of this receptor is a woman older than 75 in good health. What was sequenced was blood. The chain employs TRBV6-2 or TRBV6-3 and TRBJ2-1; TRBD2 matches at 10 bases. CDR3 protein: CASSFVGLATNEQFF. CDR3 sequence (DNA): TGTGCCAGCAGTTTTGTGGGACTAGCGACCAATGAGCAGTTCTTC.